This TCR beta chain stems from a study of cytomegalovirus exposure and HLA in healthy donors. The PCR made use of 60 Vbeta and 13 Jbeta primers. Profiled with immunoSEQ multiplex PCR; TCRdb holds only in-frame clones, not every one. The sample shows some 130,000 clones, approximately 78% of them seen only once. Comments on this clone: At one end, the junction sequence differs from germline, possibly due to a read error.

This CDR3 comprises 14 residues. Germline-derived CDR1 and CDR2 are MNHNS and SASEGT. The rearrangement uses TRBV6-1 and TRBJ2-7, with TRBD2 identical over 8 bases. What was sequenced was PBMCs. The clonotype comes from a woman between 50 and 59 years old in good health and CMV-seropositive. The CDR3 sequence: CASSKAGEGYEQYF. CDR3 sequence (DNA): TGTGCCAGCAGTAAAGCGGGAGAGGGCTACGAGCAGTACTTC.